Presented here are 17 T cell receptor beta chains from one specimen sequenced in a study of identical twins. TCRdb itself ran the 5' RACE reads through MiXCR, one entry per CDR3 protein. The table records hundreds of thousands of distinct CDR3 sequences, about 12% of them present only once. This same sample was also taken into another study, of yellow fever vaccine responses in identical twins.

The sample comprised PBMCs. The source of these receptors is a woman younger than 30 in good health.

This clonotype was counted ten times or more. The J gene is TRBJ2-1, the V gene TRBV4-1; TRBD2 agrees at 11 bases. From germline, CDR1 is MGHRA and CDR2 YSYEKL. V lost 1 base, J lost 3 bases, and 2 bases stayed unmatched. The CDR3 extends over 16 amino acids. The CDR3 is CASSQAGLAVYNEQFF. Written as DNA, the CDR3 is TGCGCCAGCAGCCAAGCGGGACTAGCGGTCTACAATGAGCAGTTCTTC.

V gene TRBV5-1 combines with J gene TRBJ2-2, with 7 bases fitting TRBD2. V trimming: 0 bases; J trimming: 4 bases; junction bases outside the gene matches: 9. The CDR3 length is 17 residues. The germline CDR1 and CDR2 sequences are SGHRS and YFSETQ. CDR3 in DNA: TGCGCCAGCAGCTTGGCAATTCTGCGGGAGAGCACCGGGGAGCTGTTTTTT. Amino acids: CASSLAILRESTGELFF.

This clonotype has a handful of counts. V gene TRBV12-3 or TRBV12-4 combines with J gene TRBJ2-6; 9 bases fit TRBD1. The CDR3 loop spans 17 amino acids. With 6 bases clipped from V and 0 bases from J, the junction kept 6 bases outside the gene matches. The CDR3 spells CASSRGQGPSGANVLTF. The CDR3 DNA follows: TGTGCCAGCAGCAGGGGACAGGGACCCTCTGGGGCCAACGTCCTGACTTTC.

This clonotype occurred a few times. This chain links TRBV3-1 with TRBJ2-1; 9 bases fit TRBD2. The CDR3 has 15 amino acids. V shed 0 bases, J shed 7 bases, and the junction held 4 bases outside the gene matches. From germline, CDR1 is LGHDT and CDR2 YNNKEL (reference sequence). The CDR3 DNA reads as TGTGCCAGCAGCCAAGATGTCCTAGCGGGGAATGAGCAGTTCTTC. It translates to CASSQDVLAGNEQFF.

Notes on this clonotype: A much more abundant neighbour one base away suggests this may be a read error. The gene calls are TRBV15 and TRBJ2-1, with a possible D match to TRBD2 (5 bases). Germline values: CDR1 LNHNV, CDR2 YYDKDF (reference sequence). CDR3 length equals 15 residues. The CDR3, as DNA: TGTACCACCAGCGGAGACCGGAGCTCCTACAATGAGCAGTTCTTC. It translates to CTTSGDRSSYNEQFF.

The chain couples TRBV12-3 or TRBV12-4 to TRBJ1-5; 9 bases map to TRBD1. The CDR3 covers 12 residues. V trimming: 10 bases; J trimming: 6 bases; junction bases outside the gene matches: 4. CDR3 in amino acids: CATTGGGQPQHF. CDR3 nucleotide sequence: TGTGCCACCACAGGGGGCGGTCAGCCCCAGCATTTT.

This clonotype has a count of ten or more. The genes are TRBV20-1 and TRBJ2-5; TRBD2 aligns across 12 bases. Germline CDR1 is DFQATT and CDR2 is SNEGSKA (reference sequence). CDR3 length: 14 residues. After removal of 1 base from V and 4 bases from J, the junction contained 1 base not matched to a gene. Here the CDR3 reads CSARGLAGVETQYF. CDR3 DNA: TGCAGTGCTAGAGGACTAGCGGGAGTAGAGACCCAGTACTTC.

This clonotype was observed a few times. This chain links TRBV5-1 with TRBJ2-1, with 8 bases matching TRBD2. Germline lookup yields CDR1 SGHRS and CDR2 YFSETQ. There are 14 residues in the CDR3. Losses at the gene ends were 6 bases for V and 5 bases for J; bases not matched to a gene: 7. This CDR3 reads CASKSGSWNNEQFF. In nucleotides, the CDR3 is TGCGCCAGCAAGAGCGGGAGTTGGAACAATGAGCAGTTCTTC. Drawing the rest from reference TRBV5-1 and TRBJ2-1, the complete variable domain is KAGVTQTPRYLIKTRGQQVTLSCSPISGHRSVSWYQQTPGQGLQFLFEYFSETQRNKGNFPGRFSGRQFSNSRSEMNVSTLELGDSALYLCASKSGSWNNEQFFGPGTRLTVL.

This clonotype was found many times. This rearrangement joins TRBV5-1 to TRBJ2-2; TRBD1 agrees at 8 bases. From germline, CDR1 is SGHRS and CDR2 YFSETQ. This CDR3 spans 15 amino acids. Unmatched junction bases numbered 3, after V lost 5 bases and J lost 0 bases. CDR3 amino acids: CASRRDRTNTGELFF. As DNA, the CDR3 is TGCGCCAGCAGAAGGGACAGGACGAACACCGGGGAGCTGTTTTTT.

The sample holds a few counts of this clonotype. The chain has TRBV20-1 and TRBJ2-6, with D perhaps matching TRBD2 (6 bases). Germline V gene data show CDR1 as DFQATT and CDR2 as SNEGSKA (reference sequence). V shed 1 base and J shed 4 bases, with 11 bases lying between them. This CDR3 region has 15 residues. This chain's CDR3 is CSARVGGTGANVLTF. The CDR3, as DNA: TGCAGTGCTAGAGTTGGGGGGACGGGGGCCAACGTCCTGACTTTC.

The CDR3 bases are TGCGCCAGCAGCCCAGAACTAGCGGGGGGCCGGGAGACCCAGTACTTC. This sequence encodes CASSPELAGGRETQYF. The gene calls are TRBV4-1 and TRBJ2-5; 12 bases match TRBD2. V trimming: 4 bases; J trimming: 5 bases; junction bases outside the gene matches: 8. CDR1 and CDR2 (germline): MGHRA, YSYEKL. There are 16 residues in the CDR3.

This clonotype occurred many times. The chain uses TRBV6-1 and TRBJ2-3, with D tentatively TRBD2 (5 bases). The length of the CDR3 is 14 residues. Trimming left V 6 bases short and J 0 bases short, with 10 bases between. Looked up from germline, CDR1 is MNHNS and CDR2 is SASEGT. The CDR3 nucleotides are TGTGCCAGCAGGGCCTCGGGAAGCACAGATACGCAGTATTTT. Translated: CASRASGSTDTQYF.

This clonotype turned up a few times. This sequence joins TRBV23-1 and TRBJ2-4; tentatively, D is TRBD1 (5 bases). TRBV23-1 is recorded as an ORF, its role being uncertain. This CDR3 contains 14 residues. V lost 3 bases, J lost 6 bases, and 12 bases lay in between. The CDR3 reads CASSQPAQGNIQYF. DNA for the CDR3: TGCGCCAGCAGTCAGCCAGCCCAGGGAAACATTCAGTACTTC.

This clonotype has a handful of counts. V usage is TRBV2 and J usage is TRBJ2-4, with TRBD2 identical over 9 bases. This CDR3 region has 14 residues. Germline V gene data show CDR1 as SNHLY and CDR2 as FYNNEI. Trimming removed 0 bases from V and 8 bases from J; junction bases left unmatched: 2. CDR3 loop: CASSEARGGDIQYF. Here the CDR3 DNA reads TGTGCCAGCAGTGAAGCGCGGGGGGGGGACATTCAGTACTTC.

The rearrangement uses TRBV7-6 and TRBJ2-3, with 14 bases that match TRBD2. Unmatched junction bases numbered 9, after V lost 4 bases and J lost 9 bases. This CDR3 has 16 amino acids. Germline assignment: CDR1 SGHVS and CDR2 FNYEAQ. The CDR3 here is CASSSSTSGGAGTQYF. As DNA, the CDR3 is TGTGCCAGCAGCTCCTCGACTAGCGGGGGGGCCGGGACGCAGTATTTT.

The chain joins TRBV27 to TRBJ1-6; possibly TRBD1 for D (6 bases). Germline CDR1 MNHEY, CDR2 SMNVEV (reference sequence). Between the trimmed V and J ends, which lost 6 bases and 9 bases, there was a span of 18 bases. CDR3 length: 15 residues. The CDR3 nucleotides read TGTGCCAGCAGCAAGCACGGGACACTGTCTTCACCCCTCCACTTT. This sequence encodes CASSKHGTLSSPLHF.

In this sample, this clonotype turned up a few times. The chain employs TRBV5-1 and TRBJ2-5, with D possibly TRBD2 on 7 matching bases. The V gene lost 4 bases and the J gene lost 4 bases, with 11 bases spanning the gap. This CDR3 is 13 amino acids long. The V gene's germline CDR1 is SGHRS and CDR2 YFSETQ. Written as DNA, the CDR3 is TGCGCCAGCAGCGGGGGGGCTCCAGAGACCCAGTACTTC. Translating gives CASSGGAPETQYF.